This T cell receptor beta chain was obtained from a study of T cells in Graves' hyperthyroidism and ophthalmopathy. Study overall: Sampling of peripheral blood happened at initial diagnosis, prior to any treatment.

CDR3 size: 14 residues. The V and J ends lost 0 bases and 1 base respectively, with 8 bases between them. Looked up from germline, CDR1 is SGHRS and CDR2 is YFSETQ. There are many counts of this clonotype. Its matching antigen is unknown. Study observations and caveats: A model built on 13 V-J features separated ophthalmopathy from stable hyperthyroidism.

The TCR beta CDR3 regions underwent amplification using RNA transcripts as the source. The TCR CDR3 was amplified in a first-round RT-PCR using the HTBI primer set. TCRdb fed the multiplex PCR reads into MiXCR, producing one record per CDR3 protein. Of fewer than 350,000 distinct CDR3 sequences detected, around a sixth appear once; the ten largest clones hold approximately 49%. Source material for PBMCs was over 7.5 ml fresh peripheral blood. The origin of this receptor is a woman in her 50s with Graves' hyperthyroidism. The chain has TRBV5-1 and TRBJ2-7, with D unclear. Sequencing used blood. The CDR3 region is CASSLDPASYEQYV. The CDR3 nucleotides are TGCGCCAGCAGCTTGGATCCAGCTTCCTACGAGCAGTACGTC.